Below, one T cell receptor beta chain is given with its context. Its target is not known. Vbeta (60) and Jbeta (13) primers were used in the PCR. The assay was immunoSEQ multiplex PCR, and TCRdb's table has in-frame clones only and misses some. The table records about 140,000 clones, roughly 78% of them present only once. This sample is drawn from a study of cytomegalovirus exposure and HLA in healthy donors. Study results and caveats: TCR beta V- and J-gene trimming was later associated with a missense DCLRE1C variant. In a later analysis, across HLA loci, associated TCR counts were highest for DRB1, lowest for HLA-C. A likely sequencing artifact accounted for one observed cluster of highly shared sequence variants.

Sequencing was carried out using PBMCs. The TCR sequence derives from a man aged 25-40 years in good health and CMV-seronegative.

The CDR3 spells CASSLSGNSNQPQHF. The CDR3 DNA follows: TGCGCCAGCAGCTTGTCGGGGAATAGCAATCAGCCCCAGCATTTT. The gene calls are TRBV5-1 and TRBJ1-5; D not resolved. This CDR3 has 15 residues. V was pared by 1 base and J by 0 bases, with 8 bases between. Germline V lookup: CDR1 SGHRS, CDR2 YFSETQ.